One sample yielded the 18 T cell receptor beta chains listed below, sequenced in a study of beta chain features in type 1 diabetes. Study-level points and caveats: Shorter TCRB CDR3s, moderately but significantly so, were found in Type 1 diabetes patients in all four CD4+ subsets.

Sequenced material consisted of expressed TCRB transcripts (all of the isolated RNA was reverse transcribed). Produced via immunoSEQ multiplex PCR; TCRdb's table is partial and in-frame only. The profile covers a few hundred thousand clones, with roughly a tenth appearing a single time and over 0.45% taken by the ten largest. Antigen specificity for these receptors is unknown. Sequencing used central memory CD4+ T cells from blood. The receptors were sampled from a man between 25 and 39 years old with type 1 diabetes.

The DNA of the CDR3 is TGTGCCAGCAGTTTATACGGGACAGGGGCTTACGAGCAGTACTTC. Translating gives CASSLYGTGAYEQYF. The chain joins TRBV27 to TRBJ2-5; TRBD1 matches 10 bases. The DNA end lines up better with TRBJ2-7; the J call may be wrong. The CDR3 has 15 amino acids. Germline values: CDR1 MNHEY, CDR2 SMNVEV (reference sequence).

The chain employs TRBV19 and TRBJ1-3; weak D call: TRBD1 (6 bases). V dropped 5 bases and J dropped 2 bases, with 16 bases sitting between them. The CDR3 totals 16 residues. Looked up from germline, CDR1 is LNHDA and CDR2 is SQIVND (reference sequence). DNA of the CDR3: TGTGCCAGTAGTGCCCTGACAGGTGGAGCTGGAAACACCATATATTTT. It specifies CASSALTGGAGNTIYF.

V and J are TRBV5-6 and TRBJ2-1, with a possible D match to TRBD2 (5 bases). With 0 bases removed from V and 12 bases from J, the gap between germline ends came to 13 bases. Germline lookup yields CDR1 SGHDT and CDR2 YYEEEE. The CDR3 is 13 residues long. Here the CDR3 reads CASSLGRTSMQFF. The CDR3 nucleotides are TGTGCCAGCAGCTTGGGACGGACTTCAATGCAGTTCTTC. The variable domain in full, completed from reference TRBV5-6 and TRBJ2-1, reads DAGVTQSPTHLIKTRGQQVTLRCSPKSGHDTVSWYQQALGQGPQFIFQYYEEEERQRGNFPDRFSGHQFPNYSSELNVNALLLGDSALYLCASSLGRTSMQFFGPGTRLTVL.

This clone turned up a few times. The chain combines TRBV2 with TRBJ1-5; tentative D call: TRBD1 (5 bases). Germline V gene lookup returns CDR1 SNHLY and CDR2 FYNNEI. Trimming pared 7 bases from V and 5 bases from J, leaving 12 bases between. CDR3 length equals 13 residues. The CDR3 DNA follows: TGTGCCAGCAATTCGAGGGGTGATCAGCCCCAGCATTTT. As protein: CASNSRGDQPQHF.

This clone was observed many times. The chain couples TRBV21-1 to TRBJ2-7; no DNA check was done on the table's D call, TRBD1. TRBV21-1 is described as a pseudogene. This CDR3 is built from 15 residues. CDR3 region: CASSADEGTGWEQYF. CDR3 sequence (DNA): TGTGCCAGCAGCGCCGACGAGGGTACAGGGTGGGAGCAGTACTTC.

This clone was recorded a few times. This chain joins TRBV29-1 and TRBJ2-7, with 8 bases fitting TRBD2. This CDR3 region has 15 residues. Losses at the gene ends were 6 bases for V and 0 bases for J; bases not matched to a gene: 10. Germline assignment: CDR1 SQVTM and CDR2 ANQGSEA. DNA of the CDR3: TGCAGCGTCTATATAGGACTAGCAAACTCCTACGAGCAGTACTTC. Amino acids: CSVYIGLANSYEQYF.

This clone appeared a few times. The rearrangement joins TRBV23-1 to TRBJ2-3, with D unclear. TRBV23-1 qualifies as an ORF whose function is uncertain. CDR3 length: 13 residues. V dropped 6 bases and J dropped 9 bases, with 16 bases sitting between them. CDR3 nucleotide sequence: TGCGCCAGCAGCACTCGATCCTCCGGAACGCAGTATTTT. This encodes CASSTRSSGTQYF.

This clone was counted only a few times. This chain joins TRBV4-1 and TRBJ2-7; D might be TRBD1 (6 bases). V gave up 4 bases and J gave up 2 bases, with 12 bases separating them. The CDR3 length is 14 residues. Germline assignment: CDR1 MGHRA and CDR2 YSYEKL. CDR3 coding DNA: TGCGCCAGCAGCCGAGACGGGACAACCTACGAGCAGTACTTC. Protein: CASSRDGTTYEQYF.

The chain is built from TRBV6-5 and TRBJ2-3; unclear D gene. CDR1 is MNHEY, CDR2 SVGAGI, per germline. The CDR3 length is 12 residues. Trimming shortened V by 10 bases and J by 4 bases, and 12 bases separated the two germline ends. Here the CDR3 reads CATMEWADTQYF. CDR3 sequence (DNA): TGTGCCACCATGGAATGGGCAGATACGCAGTATTTT.

There are a few counts of this clone. The V and J genes are TRBV7-9 and TRBJ1-6; the match to TRBD1 covers 10 bases. CDR1 SEHNR and CDR2 FQNEAQ come from the germline V gene (reference sequence). The junction had 5 bases not matched to a gene; V was cut back by 5 bases and J by 7 bases. CDR3 length: 15 residues. CDR3 amino acids: CASSKRTGGNSPLHF. In DNA, the CDR3 is TGTGCCAGCAGCAAACGGACAGGGGGAAATTCACCCCTCCACTTT.

The CDR3 nucleotides are TGTGCCAGTAGTGCCCGACAGGGGGCAGGCTACGAGCAGTACTTC. This sequence encodes CASSARQGAGYEQYF. This rearrangement joins TRBV19 to TRBJ2-5; 10 bases line up with TRBD1. The J call may be incorrect, as the DNA end agrees better with TRBJ2-7. Germline assignment: CDR1 LNHDA and CDR2 SQIVND (reference sequence). The CDR3 extends over 15 amino acids.

This chain joins TRBV6-6 and TRBJ2-7, with 8 bases matching TRBD1. This CDR3 is built from 16 residues. Germline V gene data show CDR1 as MNHNY and CDR2 as SVGAGI (reference sequence). Trimming cost V 5 bases and J 6 bases; bases outside gene matches: 15. The CDR3 region is CASSRSGGSDMSEQYF. In DNA, the CDR3 is TGTGCCAGCAGTCGATCAGGGGGCTCCGATATGAGCGAGCAGTACTTC.

V usage is TRBV28 and J usage is TRBJ2-7; D gene unclear. This CDR3 contains 14 residues. Deletions cut 6 bases from V and 2 bases from J, with 14 bases between. Germline CDR1 reads MDHEN; CDR2 reads SYDVKM. CDR3: CASSSQGLTYEQYF. Here the CDR3 DNA reads TGTGCCAGCAGCAGTCAAGGATTAACCTACGAGCAGTACTTC. The full variable domain, rest sourced from reference TRBV28 and TRBJ2-7, is DVKVTQSSRYLVKRTGEKVFLECVQDMDHENMFWYRQDPGLGLRLIYFSYDVKMKEKGDIPEGYSVSREKKERFSLILESASTNQTSMYLCASSSQGLTYEQYFGPGTRLTVT.

This chain joins TRBV29-1 and TRBJ1-1, with D maybe TRBD1 (6 bases). V gave up 7 bases and J gave up 5 bases, with 14 bases separating them. Germline lookup yields CDR1 SQVTM and CDR2 ANQGSEA. This CDR3 is 12 amino acids long. The CDR3 region has the DNA TGCAGCGCTACAGGGAGGTGGACTGAAGCTTTCTTT. Its translation is CSATGRWTEAFF.

This clone was observed a few times. The chain uses TRBV19 and TRBJ1-2, with 12 bases lining up with TRBD1. The CDR3 is 14 amino acids. Germline loops: CDR1 LNHDA, CDR2 SQIVND (reference sequence). J was trimmed by 10 bases and V by 5 bases; bases with no gene match: 8. The CDR3 nucleotides read TGTGCCAGTAGTGCCAACCGGGACAGGGGGCCCTACACCTTC. This codes for CASSANRDRGPYTF.

This clone was counted only a few times. The chain employs TRBV7-8 and TRBJ2-1, with D unresolved. CDR1 is SGHVS, CDR2 FQNEAQ, per germline. The V and J ends lost 1 base and 0 bases respectively, with 1 base between them. The CDR3 length is 13 residues. In DNA form, the CDR3 reads TGTGCCAGCAGCTTAGGCTCCTACAATGAGCAGTTCTTC. Its protein product is CASSLGSYNEQFF.

This clone was recorded once. This chain joins TRBV7-2 and TRBJ1-1; 8 bases match TRBD1. V lost 10 bases and J lost 6; bases outside the gene matches: 13. The CDR3 consists of 14 residues. The germline CDR1 and CDR2 sequences are SGHTA and FQGNSA. The CDR3, as DNA: TGTGCCATGAGCATCCAGACAGGGGACGCTGAAGCTTTCTTT. As protein: CAMSIQTGDAEAFF.

With regard to this clone: This may come from a read error, since a much larger clone is one base off. The J gene is TRBJ1-1, the V gene TRBV7-2; D unclear. CDR1 and CDR2 from the germline V gene are SGHTA and FQGNSA. V was cut by 5 bases and J by 0 bases, with 7 bases left in between. This CDR3 has 13 residues. The CDR3 DNA sequence: TGTGCCAGCAGCCTAAGATTGAACACTGAAGCTTTCTTT. Its protein product is CASSLRLNTEAFF.